This T cell receptor beta chain comes out of a study of STAT5B mutations in CD4+ large granular lymphocyte leukemia. General study points: Data were not HLA-matched across samples. Patient CD4-sorted repertoires looked more clonal than healthy CD4+ repertoires, even without putative leukemic clones. No patients shared main leukemic clonotypes, though roughly 23% appeared at low frequency elsewhere.

Remarks on this clone: Antigen unknown.

The CDR3 has 14 amino acids. CDR1 MNHNS and CDR2 SASEGT come from the germline V gene. V lost 7 bases, J lost 12 bases, and 15 bases stayed unmatched. Repertoires were generated with immunoSEQ multiplex PCR, while TCRdb's copy carries only in-frame clones and drops some. The sample includes about 37,000 clones, roughly 85% of them seen just once. Sequenced: CD4+ T cells from blood buffy coats. The origin of this receptor is a human donor in good health. The genes are TRBV6-1 and TRBJ2-1, with 7 bases lining up with TRBD1. CDR3 DNA sequence: TGTGCCAGCATTCGGACAGGCAATGGGTGGGGGCAGTTCTTC. It encodes CASIRTGNGWGQFF.